The clone carrying this TCR beta chain appeared once. This sample is drawn from a study of blood T cell repertoires in COVID-19. Study in general: Acute and convalescent COVID-19 specimens originated in the United States, Italy and Spain.

Method: immunoSEQ multiplex PCR; TCRdb's copy keeps in-frame clones and lacks some. The repertoire includes some 60,000 clones, over 85% of them detected once, and around 6% sits in the top ten. The CDR3 has 13 amino acids. Germline-derived CDR1 and CDR2 are LNHNV and YYDKDF (reference sequence). The V end lost 5 bases, the J end lost 6 bases, and 14 bases lay between the germline ends. This clonotype was sampled from a human donor in a cohort sampled during active COVID-19. Sequencing was performed on peripheral blood. The chain couples TRBV15 to TRBJ2-7; a possible D gene is TRBD1 (5 bases). CDR3: CATSLQGGSEQYF. The DNA of the CDR3 is TGTGCCACCAGCTTGCAGGGTGGTTCCGAGCAGTACTTC.